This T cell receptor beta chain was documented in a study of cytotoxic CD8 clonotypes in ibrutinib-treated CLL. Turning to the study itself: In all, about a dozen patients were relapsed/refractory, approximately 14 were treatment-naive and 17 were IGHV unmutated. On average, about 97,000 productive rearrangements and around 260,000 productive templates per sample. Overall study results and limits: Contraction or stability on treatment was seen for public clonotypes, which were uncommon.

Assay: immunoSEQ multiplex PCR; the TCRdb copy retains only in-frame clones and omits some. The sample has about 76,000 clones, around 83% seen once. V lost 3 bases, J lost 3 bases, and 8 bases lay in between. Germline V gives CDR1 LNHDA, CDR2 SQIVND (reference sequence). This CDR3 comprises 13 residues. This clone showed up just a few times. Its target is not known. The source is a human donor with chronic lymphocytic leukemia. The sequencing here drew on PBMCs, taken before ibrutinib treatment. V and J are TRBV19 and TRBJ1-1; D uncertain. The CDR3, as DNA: TGTGCCAGTAGTATTCACGGGGACACTGAAGCTTTCTTT. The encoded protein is CASSIHGDTEAFF.